This passage covers 5 T cell receptor beta chains from one sample sequenced in a study of lymphopenia after photon versus proton radiotherapy. The assay was immunoSEQ multiplex PCR, and TCRdb's table has in-frame clones only and misses some. The table has about 34,000 clones, 75% to 90% seen once; the top ten hold 14%. Sample: peripheral blood, taken from a patient treated with proton-based radiotherapy. The receptors come from a woman in her 70s with pancreatic cancer.

The chain has TRBV4-2 and TRBJ2-7, with 9 nucleotides matching TRBD2. The J segment lost 2 bases and the V segment lost 4 bases, leaving 3 bases of the junction unmatched. The germline V gene encodes CDR1 LGHNA and CDR2 YNFKEQ. The CDR3 is 14 residues long. This CDR3 is CASSPSGIAYEQYF. The CDR3 bases are TGTGCCAGCAGCCCTAGCGGGATAGCCTACGAGCAGTACTTC.

The chain recombines TRBV18 with TRBJ2-3; 7 bases fit TRBD2. V gave up 3 bases and J gave up 0 bases; unmatched junction bases: 6. Germline assignment: CDR1 KGHSH and CDR2 LQKENI. The CDR3 has 16 residues. CDR3: CASSPELATSTDTQYF. The CDR3 DNA sequence: TGTGCCAGCTCACCTGAACTAGCGACTAGCACAGATACGCAGTATTTT.

V is TRBV7-2 and J is TRBJ2-7; 10 bases are shared with TRBD2. Per germline, CDR1 SGHTA and CDR2 FQGNSA. Losses at the gene ends were 0 bases for V and 3 bases for J; bases not matched to a gene: 5. This CDR3 is built from 16 residues. CDR3 amino acids: CASSLAASGSIYEQYF. The DNA of the CDR3 is TGTGCCAGCAGCTTAGCGGCTAGCGGGAGTATCTACGAGCAGTACTTC. The full variable domain, completed using reference TRBV7-2 and TRBJ2-7, is GAGVSQSPSNKVTEKGKDVELRCDPISGHTALYWYRQSLGQGLEFLIYFQGNSAPDKSGLPSDRFSAERTGGSVSTLTIQRTQQEDSAVYLCASSLAASGSIYEQYFGPGTRLTVT.

This clone was observed a handful of times. The chain joins TRBV7-2 to TRBJ1-5; no definite D call. This CDR3 is 15 amino acids long. CDR1 and CDR2 (germline): SGHTA, FQGNSA. Trimming left V 2 bases short and J 6 bases short, with 14 bases between. CDR3 in amino acids: CASSLSEGYGQPQHF. The CDR3 region has the DNA TGTGCCAGCAGCTTATCCGAAGGGTACGGTCAGCCCCAGCATTTT. The variable domain in full, with the rest retrieved from reference TRBV7-2 and TRBJ1-5, is GAGVSQSPSNKVTEKGKDVELRCDPISGHTALYWYRQSLGQGLEFLIYFQGNSAPDKSGLPSDRFSAERTGGSVSTLTIQRTQQEDSAVYLCASSLSEGYGQPQHFGDGTRLSIL.

Points on this clone: One end of the junction fails to match germline, which may point to a read error. This chain links TRBV11-1 with TRBJ1-1; D not resolved. Germline CDR1 SGHAT, CDR2 FQDESV (reference sequence). This CDR3 spans 14 amino acids. As DNA, the CDR3 is TGTGCCAGCAGCTTCTCGGGGTGGAACCCTGAAGCTTTCTTT. Its translation: CASSFSGWNPEAFF.